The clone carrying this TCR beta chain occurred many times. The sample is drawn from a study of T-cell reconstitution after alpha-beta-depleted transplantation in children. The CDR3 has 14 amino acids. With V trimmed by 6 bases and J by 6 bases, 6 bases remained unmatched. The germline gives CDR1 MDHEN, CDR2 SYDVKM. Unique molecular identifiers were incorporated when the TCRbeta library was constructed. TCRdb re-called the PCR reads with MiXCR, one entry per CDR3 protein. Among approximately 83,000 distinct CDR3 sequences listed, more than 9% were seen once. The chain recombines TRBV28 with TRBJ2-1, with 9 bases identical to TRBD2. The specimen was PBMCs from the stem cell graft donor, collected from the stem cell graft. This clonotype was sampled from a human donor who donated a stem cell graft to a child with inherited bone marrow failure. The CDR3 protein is CASREMGLANEQFF. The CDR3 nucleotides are TGTGCCAGCAGAGAGATGGGACTAGCCAATGAGCAGTTCTTC.